This is a list of T cell receptor beta chains from one sample in a study of T cells in localized non-small cell lung cancer. Using immunoSEQ multiplex PCR, the repertoire was profiled, and TCRdb retains in-frame clones only, with some absent. The data contain 2,600 or so clones, less than 30% of them singletons. This material consisted of lung tumor tissue, taken before any cancer treatment. The receptors originated from a female donor older than 55 with stage I lung adenocarcinoma. CDR3s include the opening cysteine and the closing phenylalanine or tryptophan. The D gene is left open where the match is weak. Part of the rows lack a size; the others show once, few, many or a class for expanded clones.

d_call: -
v_call: TRBV27
j_call: TRBJ1-5
cdr3_length: 15
clone_size: few
cdr3_aa: CASSLTPYSNQPQHF
cdr3_nt: TGTGCCAGCAGCCTGACACCTTATAGCAATCAGCCCCAGCATTTT

d_call: -
v_call: TRBV6-8
j_call: TRBJ1-2
cdr3_length: 13
clone_size: few
cdr3_aa: CASSYSSVYGYTF
cdr3_nt: TGTGCCAGCAGTTACTCTTCCGTCTATGGCTACACCTTC

d_call: TRBD1
v_call: TRBV15
j_call: TRBJ2-3
cdr3_length: 17
clone_size: -
cdr3_aa: CATSRGGRTGDGDTQYF
cdr3_nt: TGTGCCACCAGCAGAGGAGGAAGGACAGGTGATGGGGATACGCAGTATTTT

d_call: -
v_call: TRBV9
j_call: TRBJ2-7
cdr3_length: 13
clone_size: large
cdr3_aa: CASGGTEKGEQYF
cdr3_nt: TGTGCCAGCGGGGGAACTGAGAAAGGGGAGCAGTACTTC

d_call: -
v_call: TRBV9
j_call: TRBJ1-4
cdr3_length: 15
clone_size: -
cdr3_aa: CASSVAAGWGEKLFF
cdr3_nt: TGTGCCAGCAGCGTAGCTGCAGGTTGGGGTGAAAAACTGTTTTTT

d_call: -
v_call: TRBV6-8
j_call: TRBJ1-2
cdr3_length: 14
clone_size: medium-sized
cdr3_aa: CASSLAFGDYGYTF
cdr3_nt: TGTGCCAGCAGCCTCGCCTTCGGGGACTATGGCTACACCTTC

d_call: TRBD2
v_call: TRBV30
j_call: TRBJ2-1
cdr3_length: 15
clone_size: few
cdr3_aa: CAWSPGTSGNNEQFF
cdr3_nt: TGTGCCTGGAGTCCCGGGACTAGCGGAAACAATGAGCAGTTCTTC

d_call: TRBD1
v_call: TRBV9
j_call: TRBJ1-3
cdr3_length: 16
clone_size: -
cdr3_aa: CASSSAGGLIGNTIYF
cdr3_nt: TGTGCCAGCAGCTCTGCAGGGGGTCTGATTGGAAACACCATATATTTT

d_call: -
v_call: TRBV25-1
j_call: TRBJ2-7
cdr3_length: 15
clone_size: once
cdr3_aa: CASSEFGGAQGEQYF
cdr3_nt: TGTGCCAGCAGTGAGTTTGGGGGGGCCCAGGGCGAGCAGTACTTC

d_call: -
v_call: TRBV11-3
j_call: TRBJ1-2
cdr3_length: 15
clone_size: medium-sized
cdr3_aa: CASSEGLAREYGYTF
cdr3_nt: TGTGCCAGCAGCGAGGGTTTGGCCAGAGAATATGGCTACACCTTC

d_call: -
v_call: TRBV6-8
j_call: TRBJ1-1
cdr3_length: 14
clone_size: few
cdr3_aa: CASSSTPYGTEAFF
cdr3_nt: TGTGCCAGCAGTTCTACCCCGTACGGCACTGAAGCTTTCTTT

d_call: TRBD1
v_call: TRBV16
j_call: TRBJ1-1
cdr3_length: 16
clone_size: -
cdr3_aa: CASSQWTGTGNTEAFF
cdr3_nt: TGTGCCAGCAGCCAATGGACAGGGACAGGGAACACTGAAGCTTTCTTT

d_call: -
v_call: TRBV25-1
j_call: TRBJ1-2
cdr3_length: 14
clone_size: -
cdr3_aa: CASSDWGPFYGYTF
cdr3_nt: TGTGCCAGCAGTGATTGGGGGCCCTTCTATGGCTACACCTTC

d_call: -
v_call: TRBV6-8
j_call: TRBJ1-2
cdr3_length: 13
clone_size: -
cdr3_aa: CASSKGERYGYTF
cdr3_nt: TGTGCCAGCAGTAAAGGAGAGAGATATGGCTACACCTTC

d_call: -
v_call: TRBV6-8
j_call: TRBJ2-4
cdr3_length: 14
clone_size: -
cdr3_aa: CASSPVTGSNIQYF
cdr3_nt: TGTGCCAGCAGCCCGGTCACAGGGTCGAACATTCAGTACTTC

d_call: -
v_call: TRBV30
j_call: TRBJ1-5
cdr3_length: 16
clone_size: once
cdr3_aa: CAWSVHGSYSNQPQHF
cdr3_nt: TGTGCCTGGAGTGTCCATGGGAGTTATAGCAATCAGCCCCAGCATTTT

d_call: TRBD1
v_call: TRBV18
j_call: TRBJ1-1
cdr3_length: 16
clone_size: few
cdr3_aa: CASSYLGGGLPTEAFF
cdr3_nt: TGTGCCAGCTCCTACCTGGGAGGGGGCCTCCCAACTGAAGCTTTCTTT

d_call: -
v_call: TRBV5-1
j_call: TRBJ2-3
cdr3_length: 14
clone_size: large
cdr3_aa: CASSLDGNTDTQYF
cdr3_nt: TGCGCCAGCAGCTTGGACGGGAACACAGATACGCAGTATTTT

d_call: -
v_call: TRBV14
j_call: TRBJ1-2
cdr3_length: 15
clone_size: -
cdr3_aa: CASSQVAGAYYGYTF
cdr3_nt: TGTGCCAGCAGCCAAGTGGCAGGCGCTTACTATGGCTACACCTTC

d_call: TRBD1
v_call: TRBV19
j_call: TRBJ1-4
cdr3_length: 17
clone_size: -
cdr3_aa: CASSIDFQTGAGGGLFF
cdr3_nt: TGTGCCAGTAGTATAGACTTCCAGACAGGGGCCGGAGGGGGACTGTTTTTT

d_call: TRBD1
v_call: TRBV28
j_call: TRBJ1-5
cdr3_length: 15
clone_size: few
cdr3_aa: CASSLVGQGDQPQHF
cdr3_nt: TGTGCCAGCAGTTTAGTGGGACAGGGCGATCAGCCCCAGCATTTT

d_call: -
v_call: TRBV4-1
j_call: TRBJ1-5
cdr3_length: 16
clone_size: few
cdr3_aa: CASSQAGQNRNQPQHF
cdr3_nt: TGCGCCAGCAGCCAAGCGGGCCAAAACAGAAATCAGCCCCAGCATTTT

d_call: -
v_call: TRBV11-3
j_call: TRBJ2-1
cdr3_length: 14
clone_size: medium-sized
cdr3_aa: CASSPTGLNNEQFF
cdr3_nt: TGTGCCAGCAGCCCGACAGGACTGAACAATGAGCAGTTCTTC